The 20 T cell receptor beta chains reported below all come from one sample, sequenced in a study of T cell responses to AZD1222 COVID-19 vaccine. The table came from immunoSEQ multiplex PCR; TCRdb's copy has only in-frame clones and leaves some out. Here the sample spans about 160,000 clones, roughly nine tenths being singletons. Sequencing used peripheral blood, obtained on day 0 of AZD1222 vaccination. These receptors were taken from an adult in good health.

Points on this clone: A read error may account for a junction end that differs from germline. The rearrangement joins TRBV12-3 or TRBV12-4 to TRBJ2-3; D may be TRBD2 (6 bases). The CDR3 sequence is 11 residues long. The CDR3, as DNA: TGTGCCAGCACCTTAATACCGGGACTTCATTTT. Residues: CASTLIPGLHF.

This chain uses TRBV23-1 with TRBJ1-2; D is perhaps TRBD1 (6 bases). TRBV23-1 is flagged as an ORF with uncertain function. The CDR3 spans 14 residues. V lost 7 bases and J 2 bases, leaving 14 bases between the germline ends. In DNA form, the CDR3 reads TGCGCCAGCACCCAAGGGGACACGAACTATGGCTACACCTTC. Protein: CASTQGDTNYGYTF.

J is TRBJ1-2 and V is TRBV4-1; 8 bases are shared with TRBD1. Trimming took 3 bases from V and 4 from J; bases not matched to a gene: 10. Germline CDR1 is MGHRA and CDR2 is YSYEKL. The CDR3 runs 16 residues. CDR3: CASSQVPRGRAYGYTF. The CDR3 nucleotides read TGCGCCAGCAGCCAGGTGCCCAGGGGGCGCGCCTATGGCTACACCTTC.

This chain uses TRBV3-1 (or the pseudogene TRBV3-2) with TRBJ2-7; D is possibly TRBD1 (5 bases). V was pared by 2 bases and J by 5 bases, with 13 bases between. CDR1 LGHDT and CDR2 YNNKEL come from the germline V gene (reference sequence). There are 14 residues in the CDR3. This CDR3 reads CASSQRGSTHEQYV. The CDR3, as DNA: TGTGCCAGCAGCCAAAGGGGATCCACCCACGAGCAGTACGTC.

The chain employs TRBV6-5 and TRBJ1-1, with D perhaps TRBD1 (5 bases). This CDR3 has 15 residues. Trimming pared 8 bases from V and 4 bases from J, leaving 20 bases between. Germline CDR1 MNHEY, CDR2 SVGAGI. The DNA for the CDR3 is TGTGCCAGCTCTACCCCCAACGATGGGGGCACTGAAGCTTTCTTT. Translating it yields CASSTPNDGGTEAFF.

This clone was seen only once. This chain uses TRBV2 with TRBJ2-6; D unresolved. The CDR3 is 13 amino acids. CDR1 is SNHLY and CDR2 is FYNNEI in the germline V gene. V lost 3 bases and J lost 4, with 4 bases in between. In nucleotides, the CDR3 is TGTGCCAGCAGTGACCAAGGGGCCAACGTCCTGACTTTC. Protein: CASSDQGANVLTF.

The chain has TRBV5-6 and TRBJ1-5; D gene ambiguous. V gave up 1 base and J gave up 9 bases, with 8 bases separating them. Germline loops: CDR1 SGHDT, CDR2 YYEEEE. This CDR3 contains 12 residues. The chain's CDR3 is CASSLREAPQHF. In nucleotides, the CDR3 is TGTGCCAGCAGCTTGCGGGAGGCGCCCCAGCATTTT.

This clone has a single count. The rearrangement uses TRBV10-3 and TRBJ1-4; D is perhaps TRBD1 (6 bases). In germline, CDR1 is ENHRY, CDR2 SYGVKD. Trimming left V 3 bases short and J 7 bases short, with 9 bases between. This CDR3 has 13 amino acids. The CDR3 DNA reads TGTGCCATCAGTGAAACAGGGTCTGAAAAACTGTTTTTT. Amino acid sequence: CAISETGSEKLFF.

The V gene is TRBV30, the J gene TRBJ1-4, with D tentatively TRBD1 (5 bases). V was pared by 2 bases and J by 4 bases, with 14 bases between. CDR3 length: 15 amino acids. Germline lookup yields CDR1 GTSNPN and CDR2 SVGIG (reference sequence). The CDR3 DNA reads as TGTGCCTGGAGTCTCAGGGCCACGATTAATGAAAAACTGTTTTTT. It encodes CAWSLRATINEKLFF.

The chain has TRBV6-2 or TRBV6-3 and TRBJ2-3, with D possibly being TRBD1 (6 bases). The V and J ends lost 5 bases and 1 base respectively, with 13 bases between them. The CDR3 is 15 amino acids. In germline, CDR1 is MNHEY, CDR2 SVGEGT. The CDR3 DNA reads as TGTGCCAGCAGTCCAGGGGTCCATGGCACAGATACGCAGTATTTT. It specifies CASSPGVHGTDTQYF.

CDR3 amino acids: CASSEAPSGGIQETQYF. In DNA, the CDR3 is TGTGCCAGCAGTGAAGCACCCAGCGGGGGGATACAAGAGACCCAGTACTTC. V is TRBV2 and J is TRBJ2-5, with TRBD2 identical over 9 bases. V lost 0 bases and J lost 2; bases outside the gene matches: 7. CDR3 length: 17 residues. Germline V CDR1 and CDR2: SNHLY, FYNNEI.

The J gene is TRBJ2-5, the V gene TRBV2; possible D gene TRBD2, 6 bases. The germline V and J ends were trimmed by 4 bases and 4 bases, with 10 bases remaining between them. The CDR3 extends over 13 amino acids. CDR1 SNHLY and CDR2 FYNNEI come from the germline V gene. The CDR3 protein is CASSGRDGETQYF. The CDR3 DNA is TGTGCCAGCAGTGGGCGGGACGGAGAGACCCAGTACTTC.

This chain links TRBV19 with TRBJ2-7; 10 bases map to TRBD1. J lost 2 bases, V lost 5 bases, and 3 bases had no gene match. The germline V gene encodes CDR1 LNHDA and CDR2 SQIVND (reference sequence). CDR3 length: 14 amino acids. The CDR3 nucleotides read TGTGCCAGTAGTCTCGGGACAGGGGCCTACGAGCAGTACTTC. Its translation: CASSLGTGAYEQYF.

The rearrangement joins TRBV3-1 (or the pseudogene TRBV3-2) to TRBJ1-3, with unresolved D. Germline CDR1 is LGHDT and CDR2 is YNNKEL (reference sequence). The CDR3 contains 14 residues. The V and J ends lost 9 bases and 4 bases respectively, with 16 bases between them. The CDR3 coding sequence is TGTGCCAGTAGTTTCGGGCCGAAAGGAAACACCATATATTTT. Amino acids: CASSFGPKGNTIYF.

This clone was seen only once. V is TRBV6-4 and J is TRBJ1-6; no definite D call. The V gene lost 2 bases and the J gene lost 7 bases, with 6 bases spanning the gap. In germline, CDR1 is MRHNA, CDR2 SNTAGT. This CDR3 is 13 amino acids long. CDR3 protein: CASSDDSNSPLHF. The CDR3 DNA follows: TGTGCCAGCAGTGACGATTCCAATTCACCCCTCCACTTT.

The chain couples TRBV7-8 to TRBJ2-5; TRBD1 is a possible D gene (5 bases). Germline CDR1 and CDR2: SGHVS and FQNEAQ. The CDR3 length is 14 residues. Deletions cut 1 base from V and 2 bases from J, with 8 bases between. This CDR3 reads CASSLVRQQETQYF. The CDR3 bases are TGTGCCAGCAGCTTAGTCCGACAGCAAGAGACCCAGTACTTC. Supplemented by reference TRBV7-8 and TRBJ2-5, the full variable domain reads GAGVSQSPRYKVAKRGQDVALRCDPISGHVSLFWYQQALGQGPEFLTYFQNEAQLDKSGLPSDRFFAERPEGSVSTLKIQRTQQEDSAVYLCASSLVRQQETQYFGPGTRLLVL.

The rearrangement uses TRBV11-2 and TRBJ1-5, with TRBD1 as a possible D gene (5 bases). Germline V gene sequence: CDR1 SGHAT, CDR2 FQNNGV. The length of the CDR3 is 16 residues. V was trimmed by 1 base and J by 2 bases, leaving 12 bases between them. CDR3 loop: CASSLGFGGGNQPQHF. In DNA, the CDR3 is TGTGCCAGCAGCTTAGGATTTGGGGGTGGCAATCAGCCCCAGCATTTT.

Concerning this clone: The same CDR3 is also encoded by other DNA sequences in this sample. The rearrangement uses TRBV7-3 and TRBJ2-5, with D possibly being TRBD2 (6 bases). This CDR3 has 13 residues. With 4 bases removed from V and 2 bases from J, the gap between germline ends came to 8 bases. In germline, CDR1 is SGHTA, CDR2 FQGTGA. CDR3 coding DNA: TGTGCCAGCAGCTCGGCGGGACAAGAGACCCAGTACTTC. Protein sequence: CASSSAGQETQYF.

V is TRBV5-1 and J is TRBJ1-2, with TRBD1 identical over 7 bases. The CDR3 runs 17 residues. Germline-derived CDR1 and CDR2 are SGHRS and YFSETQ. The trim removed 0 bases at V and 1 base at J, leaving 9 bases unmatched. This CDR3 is CASSLATGANFNYGYTF. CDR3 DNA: TGCGCCAGCAGCTTGGCAACAGGGGCTAATTTTAACTATGGCTACACCTTC.

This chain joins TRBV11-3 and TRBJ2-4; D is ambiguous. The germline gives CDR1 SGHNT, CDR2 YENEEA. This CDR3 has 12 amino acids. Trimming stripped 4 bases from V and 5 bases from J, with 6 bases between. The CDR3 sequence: CASSSTENIQYF. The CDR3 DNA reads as TGTGCCAGCAGCTCAACTGAAAACATTCAGTACTTC.